A selection of T cell receptor beta chains follows, all from one sample in a study of regulatory T cells in long-lasting Graves disease. TCRdb fed the multiplex PCR reads into MiXCR, producing one record per CDR3 protein. Counted here are about 470,000 distinct CDR3 sequences, more than 13% occurring once; the ten biggest clones make up approximately 15%. The same specimen was also included in a second study, on T cells in Graves' hyperthyroidism and ophthalmopathy.

Sequenced here: peripheral blood mononuclear cells (PBMCs), sampled at new diagnosis, from a patient treated with antithyroid drugs. All receptors derive from a woman younger than 45 with Graves disease. Each CDR3 is given with its conserved first and last residue. D genes are given only for firm matches. Clone sizes are given selectively: once, few, many, or a class where the clone is expanded.

V: TRBV2; D: NA; size: many; J: TRBJ1-2; CDR3: CASSEEQNGYTF; DNA: TGTGCCAGCAGTGAAGAACAGAATGGCTACACCTTC
V: TRBV27; D: TRBD2; size: many; J: TRBJ2-1; CDR3: CASTLDGSGRRNEQFF; DNA: TGTGCCAGCACCTTAGATGGGAGCGGGAGAAGAAATGAGCAGTTCTTC
V: TRBV11-1; D: NA; size: many; J: TRBJ2-5; CDR3: CASSGSETQYF; DNA: TGTGCCAGCAGTGGGTCCGAGACCCAGTACTTC
V: TRBV3-1; D: NA; size: many; J: TRBJ1-1; CDR3: CASSPSAGTEAFF; DNA: TGTGCCAGCAGCCCTAGCGCGGGGACTGAAGCTTTCTTT
V: TRBV12-3/TRBV12-4; D: TRBD2; size: NA; J: TRBJ2-7; CDR3: CASIPTSGRPYEQYF; DNA: TGTGCCAGCATCCCGACTAGCGGGAGGCCCTACGAGCAGTACTTC
V: TRBV7-9; D: NA; size: few; J: TRBJ2-5; CDR3: CAGQLPAAGPWTQYF; DNA: TGTGCCGGACAACTACCAGCAGCGGGCCCATGGACCCAGTACTTC
V: TRBV5-4; D: NA; size: few; J: TRBJ2-7; CDR3: CASSLQLDEQYF; DNA: TGTGCCAGCAGCTTGCAGTTAGACGAGCAGTACTTC
V: TRBV15; D: TRBD1; size: few; J: TRBJ1-5; CDR3: CATSSGTGGGNQPQHF; DNA: TGTGCCACCAGCAGTGGGACAGGGGGCGGCAATCAGCCCCAGCATTTT
V: TRBV3-1; D: TRBD2; size: many; J: TRBJ2-7; CDR3: CASSQLAGADEQYF; DNA: TGTGCCAGCAGCCAACTAGCGGGAGCAGACGAGCAGTACTTC
V: TRBV19; D: NA; size: few; J: TRBJ2-7; CDR3: CASSISGSLSYEQYF; DNA: TGTGCCAGTAGTATTAGTGGGTCCCTCTCCTACGAGCAGTACTTC
V: TRBV27; D: TRBD1; size: NA; J: TRBJ2-4; CDR3: CASSLFRGLENIQYF; DNA: TGTGCCAGCAGTTTATTCAGGGGGCTTGAAAACATTCAGTACTTC
V: TRBV28; D: NA; size: many; J: TRBJ1-5; CDR3: CASSSSGSNQPQHF; DNA: TGTGCCAGCAGTTCGAGTGGGAGCAATCAGCCCCAGCATTTT
V: TRBV20-1; D: NA; size: many; J: TRBJ2-1; CDR3: CSARGRVNNEQFF; DNA: TGCAGTGCTAGAGGTAGAGTAAACAATGAGCAGTTCTTC
V: TRBV7-2; D: NA; size: NA; J: TRBJ1-4; CDR3: CASSPGGSGEKLFF; DNA: TGTGCCAGCAGCCCCGGGGGGTCAGGTGAAAAACTGTTTTTT
V: TRBV5-6; D: NA; size: NA; J: TRBJ2-7; CDR3: CASNPGLSSEQYF; DNA: TGTGCCAGCAACCCCGGGCTCAGCTCCGAGCAGTACTTC
V: TRBV7-8; D: NA; size: few; J: TRBJ1-2; CDR3: CASSLGRLRGYTF; DNA: TGTGCCAGCAGCCTGGGACGTCTGAGGGGCTACACCTTC
V: TRBV20-1; D: NA; size: NA; J: TRBJ2-1; CDR3: CSARDSNNEQFF; DNA: TGCAGTGCTAGAGATTCGAACAATGAGCAGTTCTTC
V: TRBV15; D: NA; size: NA; J: TRBJ1-1; CDR3: CATSRGERDTEAFF; DNA: TGTGCCACCAGCAGAGGCGAGCGGGACACTGAAGCTTTCTTT
V: TRBV14; D: NA; size: few; J: TRBJ2-5; CDR3: CASSAGGGAQETQYF; DNA: TGTGCCAGCAGCGCCGGGGGCGGGGCCCAGGAGACCCAGTACTTC
V: TRBV19; D: NA; size: NA; J: TRBJ2-7; CDR3: CASSRDPGRTYNEQYF; DNA: TGTGCCAGTAGTAGGGATCCCGGGAGAACCTACAATGAGCAGTACTTC
V: TRBV28; D: NA; size: many; J: TRBJ2-7; CDR3: CASSFGPGQLTYEQYF; DNA: TGTGCCAGCAGTTTTGGTCCAGGCCAATTGACCTACGAGCAGTACTTC
V: TRBV28; D: NA; size: many; J: TRBJ2-5; CDR3: CASRSRETQYF; DNA: TGTGCCAGCAGGTCGAGGGAGACCCAGTACTTC
V: TRBV10-1; D: NA; size: many; J: TRBJ2-3; CDR3: CASREGGTDTQYF; DNA: TGCGCCAGCAGGGAGGGAGGCACAGATACGCAGTATTTT
V: TRBV6-5; D: NA; size: many; J: TRBJ1-2; CDR3: CASSYDRTYGYTF; DNA: TGTGCCAGCAGTTACGATCGTACCTATGGCTACACCTTC
V: TRBV5-1; D: NA; size: many; J: TRBJ2-3; CDR3: CASSLTILTDTQYF; DNA: TGCGCCAGCAGCTTAACCATTCTCACAGATACGCAGTATTTT
V: TRBV6-1; D: TRBD1; size: many; J: TRBJ1-5; CDR3: CASSEMETYRGGQPQHF; DNA: TGTGCCAGCAGTGAAATGGAGACCTACAGGGGTGGGCAGCCCCAGCATTTT
V: TRBV19; D: TRBD2; size: many; J: TRBJ2-3; CDR3: CASSTRASGASDTQYF; DNA: TGTGCCAGTAGTACCAGGGCTAGCGGCGCTTCAGATACGCAGTATTTT
V: TRBV11-2; D: NA; size: NA; J: TRBJ2-1; CDR3: CAGSLGRGSYNEQFF; DNA: TGTGCCGGCAGCTTAGGCAGGGGCTCCTACAATGAGCAGTTCTTC